One sample yielded the 5 T cell receptor beta chains listed below, sequenced in a study of shared clonotypes between healthy human individuals. TCRdb's copy holds only in-frame clones and misses some; the assay was immunoSEQ multiplex PCR. The sample lists over a million clones; roughly 96% were seen once. Sequences were obtained from naive CD4+ T cells sorted from blood. As for subset: CD45RA+ positively selected. The receptors originated from a man aged 30 to 45 in good health.

This clone was recorded once. The chain employs TRBV9 and TRBJ1-4; D is possibly TRBD1 (5 bases). Germline V gives CDR1 SGDLS, CDR2 YYNGEE. The CDR3 consists of 14 residues. V lost 3 bases and J lost 8, with 14 bases in between. The DNA for the CDR3 is TGTGCCAGCAGCGCCTCAGGATGGGGCGAAAAACTGTTTTTT. Translation gives CASSASGWGEKLFF.

This clone was found once. This sequence joins TRBV29-1 and TRBJ2-3, with unresolved D. The V end was cut by 0 bases, the J end by 5 bases, with 6 bases between. Germline CDR1 and CDR2: SQVTM and ANQGSEA. The CDR3 runs 12 residues. CDR3 sequence: CSVEEGLDTQYF. For the CDR3, the DNA is TGCAGCGTTGAAGAGGGCTTAGATACGCAGTATTTT.

V and J are TRBV11-2 and TRBJ1-5; D is undetermined. Deletions cut 3 bases from V and 12 bases from J, with 3 bases between. The CDR3 length is 9 residues. Looked up from germline, CDR1 is SGHAT and CDR2 is FQNNGV. CDR3 in DNA: TGTGCCAGCAGCTTGGTCCAGCATTTT. Translation: CASSLVQHF.

The chain uses TRBV18 and TRBJ2-1; D possibly matches TRBD1 or TRBD2 (5 bases each). Germline V lookup: CDR1 KGHSH, CDR2 LQKENI. The CDR3 has 16 residues. V was cut by 3 bases and J by 0 bases, with 12 bases left in between. CDR3: CASSPSQGVSYNEQFF. CDR3 nucleotide sequence: TGTGCCAGCTCACCGTCCCAGGGAGTCTCCTACAATGAGCAGTTCTTC. The whole variable domain, remainder taken from reference TRBV18 and TRBJ2-1, is NAGVMQNPRHLVRRRGQEARLRCSPMKGHSHVYWYRQLPEEGLKFMVYLQKENIIDESGMPKERFSAEFPKEGPSILRIQQVVRGDSAAYFCASSPSQGVSYNEQFFGPGTRLTVL.

This clone was recorded only once. The genes are TRBV19 and TRBJ1-2; unclear D gene. The ends were cut back, 6 bases at V and 4 bases at J, with 15 bases in the middle. The germline V gene encodes CDR1 LNHDA and CDR2 SQIVND (reference sequence). The length of the CDR3 is 14 residues. This CDR3 is CASSPRTQSYGYTF. CDR3 DNA sequence: TGTGCCAGTAGCCCCCGAACTCAGAGCTATGGCTACACCTTC.